Listed below are T cell receptor beta chains from one sample, sequenced in a study of identical twins. MiXCR was run by TCRdb on the 5' RACE reads, yielding one entry per CDR3 protein. The table shows 700,000 or so distinct CDR3 sequences, with over 8.5% occurring only once. This sample was shared with a second study, whose subject was yellow fever vaccine responses in identical twins.

The sample comprised PBMCs. These receptors originate from a woman in her late teens or twenties in good health. CDR3s include the opening cysteine and the closing phenylalanine or tryptophan. Each record gives: clone size, V gene, D gene, CDR3 length, J gene, CDR3 protein, CDR3 DNA. The D gene is left open where the match is weak. Clone size is shown for a subset of rows, as once, few, many or a class of expanded clone.

clone size: many; V gene: TRBV4-3; D gene: .; CDR3 length: 13; J gene: TRBJ2-1; CDR3 protein: CASSQRGLGEQFF; CDR3 DNA: TGCGCCAGCAGCCAACGTGGCTTGGGTGAGCAGTTCTTC
clone size: many; V gene: TRBV29-1; D gene: TRBD1; CDR3 length: 12; J gene: TRBJ2-3; CDR3 protein: CSAGQGTDTQYF; CDR3 DNA: TGCAGCGCAGGACAGGGCACAGATACGCAGTATTTT
clone size: few; V gene: TRBV11-2; D gene: TRBD1; CDR3 length: 16; J gene: TRBJ2-3; CDR3 protein: CASRAGTGGGTDTQYF; CDR3 DNA: TGTGCCAGCAGGGCCGGGACAGGGGGCGGGACAGATACGCAGTATTTT
clone size: .; V gene: TRBV4-2; D gene: TRBD1; CDR3 length: 15; J gene: TRBJ1-1; CDR3 protein: CASSQDRQGETEAFF; CDR3 DNA: TGTGCCAGCAGCCAAGATCGACAGGGGGAGACTGAAGCTTTCTTT
clone size: many; V gene: TRBV29-1; D gene: .; CDR3 length: 12; J gene: TRBJ2-7; CDR3 protein: CSVVFLVGEQYF; CDR3 DNA: TGCAGCGTTGTATTCCTAGTCGGCGAGCAGTACTTC
clone size: .; V gene: TRBV5-1; D gene: .; CDR3 length: 15; J gene: TRBJ1-2; CDR3 protein: CASSLRTPAAYGYTF; CDR3 DNA: TGCGCCAGCAGTCTTAGGACACCGGCGGCCTATGGCTACACCTTC
clone size: many; V gene: TRBV24-1; D gene: TRBD1; CDR3 length: 17; J gene: TRBJ2-2; CDR3 protein: CATSDLLGQGDTGELFF; CDR3 DNA: TGTGCCACCAGTGACCTACTTGGACAGGGGGACACCGGGGAGCTGTTTTTT
clone size: .; V gene: TRBV27; D gene: TRBD1; CDR3 length: 14; J gene: TRBJ2-7; CDR3 protein: CASSFGQGAAEQYF; CDR3 DNA: TGTGCCAGCAGTTTTGGACAGGGGGCTGCCGAGCAGTACTTC
clone size: .; V gene: TRBV3-1; D gene: TRBD1; CDR3 length: 13; J gene: TRBJ1-1; CDR3 protein: CASRHTGEVEAFF; CDR3 DNA: TGTGCCAGCAGGCATACAGGGGAGGTTGAAGCTTTCTTT
clone size: .; V gene: TRBV19; D gene: TRBD1; CDR3 length: 14; J gene: TRBJ1-2; CDR3 protein: CATADRGPPSGYTF; CDR3 DNA: TGTGCCACTGCTGACAGGGGCCCCCCGAGCGGCTACACCTTC
clone size: few; V gene: TRBV5-6; D gene: .; CDR3 length: 13; J gene: TRBJ1-5; CDR3 protein: CASSQAGVQPQHF; CDR3 DNA: TGTGCCAGCAGCCAGGCGGGGGTTCAGCCCCAGCATTTT
clone size: few; V gene: TRBV9; D gene: .; CDR3 length: 16; J gene: TRBJ2-2; CDR3 protein: CASSVVVNPNTGELFF; CDR3 DNA: TGTGCCAGCAGCGTAGTGGTCAACCCGAACACCGGGGAGCTGTTTTTT
clone size: .; V gene: TRBV11-3; D gene: TRBD2; CDR3 length: 17; J gene: TRBJ2-2; CDR3 protein: CASSGGLAGPNTGELFF; CDR3 DNA: TGTGCCAGCAGCGGGGGACTAGCGGGCCCCAACACCGGGGAGCTGTTTTTT
clone size: .; V gene: TRBV7-9; D gene: TRBD2; CDR3 length: 16; J gene: TRBJ2-3; CDR3 protein: CASSLAPSGSTDTQYF; CDR3 DNA: TGTGCCAGCAGCTTAGCGCCTAGCGGGAGCACAGATACGCAGTATTTT
clone size: many; V gene: TRBV12-3/TRBV12-4; D gene: .; CDR3 length: 14; J gene: TRBJ2-7; CDR3 protein: CASRGDPPGNEQYF; CDR3 DNA: TGTGCCAGCAGGGGGGACCCCCCTGGGAACGAGCAGTACTTC
clone size: few; V gene: TRBV5-1; D gene: .; CDR3 length: 13; J gene: TRBJ2-5; CDR3 protein: CASTVTGGETQYF; CDR3 DNA: TGCGCCAGCACCGTGACGGGCGGAGAGACCCAGTACTTC
clone size: many; V gene: TRBV6-5; D gene: .; CDR3 length: 13; J gene: TRBJ1-1; CDR3 protein: CASSLTGYTEAFF; CDR3 DNA: TGTGCCAGCAGTTTAACAGGGTACACTGAAGCTTTCTTT
clone size: .; V gene: TRBV4-3; D gene: .; CDR3 length: 17; J gene: TRBJ2-2; CDR3 protein: CASSQDPKLSATGELFF; CDR3 DNA: TGCGCCAGCAGCCAAGATCCAAAACTGTCAGCCACCGGGGAGCTGTTTTTT
clone size: few; V gene: TRBV24-1; D gene: .; CDR3 length: 12; J gene: TRBJ1-5; CDR3 protein: CATSETTGTQHF; CDR3 DNA: TGTGCCACCAGTGAAACGACAGGCACCCAGCATTTT
clone size: .; V gene: TRBV6-1; D gene: .; CDR3 length: 12; J gene: TRBJ2-7; CDR3 protein: CASSVGNYEQYF; CDR3 DNA: TGTGCCAGCAGTGTGGGGAACTACGAGCAGTACTTC
clone size: .; V gene: TRBV7-3; D gene: .; CDR3 length: 13; J gene: TRBJ2-1; CDR3 protein: CASSATGTTEQFF; CDR3 DNA: TGTGCCAGCAGCGCCACCGGGACGACTGAGCAGTTCTTC
clone size: .; V gene: TRBV7-9; D gene: .; CDR3 length: 16; J gene: TRBJ2-5; CDR3 protein: CASSLTAIKYQETQYF; CDR3 DNA: TGTGCCAGCAGCTTAACGGCAATAAAGTACCAAGAGACCCAGTACTTC
clone size: .; V gene: TRBV9; D gene: .; CDR3 length: 13; J gene: TRBJ2-7; CDR3 protein: CASSVHDRDEQYF; CDR3 DNA: TGTGCCAGCAGCGTTCACGATAGGGACGAGCAGTACTTC
clone size: .; V gene: TRBV15; D gene: .; CDR3 length: 16; J gene: TRBJ1-1; CDR3 protein: CATSREYSQMNTEAFF; CDR3 DNA: TGTGCCACCAGCAGAGAATACTCACAGATGAACACTGAAGCTTTCTTT
clone size: few; V gene: TRBV12-3/TRBV12-4; D gene: TRBD2; CDR3 length: 15; J gene: TRBJ2-3; CDR3 protein: CASSLVLAGGDTQYF; CDR3 DNA: TGTGCCAGCAGTTTAGTACTAGCGGGGGGAGATACGCAGTATTTT
clone size: many; V gene: TRBV12-3/TRBV12-4; D gene: TRBD2; CDR3 length: 13; J gene: TRBJ2-7; CDR3 protein: CASSFSGGSEQYF; CDR3 DNA: TGTGCCAGCAGTTTTAGCGGGGGGTCGGAGCAGTACTTC
clone size: few; V gene: TRBV12-3/TRBV12-4; D gene: .; CDR3 length: 14; J gene: TRBJ2-5; CDR3 protein: CASSLTDGLGTQYF; CDR3 DNA: TGTGCCAGCAGTTTAACGGACGGGCTAGGGACCCAGTACTTC
clone size: .; V gene: TRBV12-5; D gene: TRBD1; CDR3 length: 17; J gene: TRBJ2-7; CDR3 protein: CASGSGDRRIPLYEQYF; CDR3 DNA: TGTGCTAGTGGTTCGGGGGACAGGCGGATTCCCCTCTACGAGCAGTACTTC